The next 24 T cell receptor beta chains were all read from a single sample in a study of T cell repertoires in cytomegalovirus infection. TCRdb re-called the reads through MiXCR, storing one row per CDR3 protein. The table has 250,000 to 350,000 distinct CDR3 sequences, about 23% seen once. Sequencing was performed on PBMCs. The source is a human donor in good health (CMV status not recorded). Some clones in this sample may be carry-over from other donors' samples.

This clonotype has more than one count but fewer than ten. The chain combines TRBV6-2 or TRBV6-3 with TRBJ2-1; 10 nucleotides align to TRBD2. The CDR3 spans 16 residues. The trim removed 6 bases at V and 4 bases at J, leaving 9 bases unmatched. Germline V CDR1 and CDR2: MNHEY, SVGEGT. The DNA for the CDR3 is TGTGCCAGCAGCGGGACTAGCGCGGTCTCATACAATGAGCAGTTCTTC. Translating it yields CASSGTSAVSYNEQFF.

This clonotype was seen a handful of times. V is TRBV6-5 and J is TRBJ2-3; possibly TRBD2 for D (6 bases). Trimming stripped 3 bases from V and 6 bases from J, with 13 bases between. Germline CDR1 MNHEY, CDR2 SVGAGI. The CDR3 has 14 residues. The CDR3 coding sequence is TGTGCCAGCAGTTATTTGACCGGGGGTGATACGCAGTATTTT. This sequence encodes CASSYLTGGDTQYF.

V usage is TRBV12-3 or TRBV12-4 and J usage is TRBJ1-1; TRBD1 matches at 7 bases. The J segment lost 7 bases and the V segment lost 0 bases, leaving 5 bases of the junction unmatched. CDR3 length: 14 amino acids. The CDR3 sequence: CASSLAGGEDEAFF. In nucleotides, the CDR3 is TGTGCCAGCAGTTTAGCAGGGGGCGAGGATGAAGCTTTCTTT.

The chain joins TRBV7-2 to TRBJ2-2; D is ambiguous. Trimming removed 3 bases at V and 0 bases at J, with 8 bases between. Germline V gene data show CDR1 as SGHTA and CDR2 as FQGNSA. CDR3 length equals 15 residues. The CDR3 DNA reads TGTGCCAGCAGCTTTAGACGGGCGAACACCGGGGAGCTGTTTTTT. This encodes CASSFRRANTGELFF. Variable domain in full (rest from reference TRBV7-2 and TRBJ2-2): GAGVSQSPSNKVTEKGKDVELRCDPISGHTALYWYRQSLGQGLEFLIYFQGNSAPDKSGLPSDRFSAERTGGSVSTLTIQRTQQEDSAVYLCASSFRRANTGELFFGEGSRLTVL.

This clonotype was observed a few times. This chain uses TRBV7-6 with TRBJ2-7, with D tentatively TRBD2 (6 bases). This CDR3 is built from 15 residues. Trimming shortened V by 4 bases and J by 5 bases, and 18 bases separated the two germline ends. Germline-derived CDR1 and CDR2 are SGHVS and FNYEAQ. Here the CDR3 DNA reads TGTGCCAGCAGCTCCTCCGGTCGGGGGTCCCACGAGCAGTACTTC. Translated, it gives CASSSSGRGSHEQYF.

The chain is built from TRBV28 and TRBJ2-1, with a possible D match to TRBD1 (6 bases). V was shortened by 5 bases and J by 10 bases, with 15 bases between the two germline ends. Germline V gene lookup returns CDR1 MDHEN and CDR2 SYDVKM. The CDR3 is 13 residues long. In DNA, the CDR3 is TGTGCCAGCAGTGCCCCGGGGACAAACGAGCAGTTCTTC. This encodes CASSAPGTNEQFF.

With respect to this clonotype: It is likely a read error, because the conserved phenylalanine at the end of the CDR3 is missing. The chain recombines TRBV2 with TRBJ2-5; D perhaps matches TRBD2 (5 bases). Germline V gene data show CDR1 as SNHLY and CDR2 as FYNNEI. The length of the CDR3 is 12 residues. V lost 6 bases, J lost 2 bases, and 7 bases lay in between. In DNA, the CDR3 is TGTGCCAGCAGGGACTGGCAAGAGACCCAGTACCTC. Its translation: CASRDWQETQYL.

CDR3 coding DNA: TGTGCCACCAGTGTCCGGCTAGCGGGAGCAGAGACCCAGTACTTC. It yields the protein CATSVRLAGAETQYF. This sequence joins TRBV24-1 and TRBJ2-5; 10 bases fit TRBD2. Per the germline V gene, CDR1 is KGHDR and CDR2 is SFDVKD. Germline trimming cut 5 bases from V and 4 bases from J; bases unmatched to any gene: 6. The CDR3 has 15 amino acids.

This clonotype has a count of ten or more. The V gene is TRBV7-2, the J gene TRBJ2-3, with D perhaps TRBD2 (6 bases). Germline CDR1 SGHTA, CDR2 FQGNSA. V was pared by 2 bases and J by 6 bases, with 18 bases between. The CDR3 sequence is 16 residues long. This chain's CDR3 is CASSLTRGAAVDTQYF. CDR3 DNA: TGTGCCAGCAGCTTAACTCGCGGGGCGGCGGTTGATACGCAGTATTTT.

This clonotype has more than one count but fewer than ten. V and J are TRBV7-3 and TRBJ1-2; D is possibly TRBD1 (5 bases). CDR1 and CDR2 from the germline V gene are SGHTA and FQGTGA. This CDR3 comprises 14 residues. V dropped 5 bases and J dropped 8 bases, with 18 bases sitting between them. The CDR3 DNA follows: TGTGCCAGCAGCGAAAGCCGGGACGCTGGCGGCTACACCTTC. This translates into CASSESRDAGGYTF.

This clonotype appeared many times. This chain links TRBV12-3 or TRBV12-4 with TRBJ2-7, with 8 positions matching TRBD1. This CDR3 spans 14 amino acids. V lost 5 bases, J lost 2 bases, and 5 bases stayed unmatched. CDR3 DNA sequence: TGTGCCAGCAGTCCGCGGACAGGGACCTACGAGCAGTACTTC. Its protein is CASSPRTGTYEQYF.

The rearrangement links TRBV2 to TRBJ2-3; 9 positions match TRBD1. V shed 7 bases, J shed 0 bases, and the junction held 5 bases outside the gene matches. Per germline, CDR1 SNHLY and CDR2 FYNNEI. The CDR3 is 15 amino acids. The CDR3 nucleotides are TGTGCCAGCACCGTCGGACAGGGGAGCACAGATACGCAGTATTTT. It specifies CASTVGQGSTDTQYF.

This clonotype was counted at least ten times. This chain joins TRBV7-3 and TRBJ2-1, with 7 bases fitting TRBD1. CDR1 is SGHTA and CDR2 is FQGTGA in the germline V gene. The CDR3 has 13 amino acids. V shed 0 bases, J shed 7 bases, and the junction held 0 bases outside the gene matches. This CDR3 is CASSLTQGNEQFF. In DNA, the CDR3 is TGTGCCAGCAGCTTAACACAGGGGAATGAGCAGTTCTTC.

The chain uses TRBV24-1 and TRBJ2-7; no definite D call. CDR1 and CDR2 from the germline V gene are KGHDR and SFDVKD. The V and J ends lost 3 bases and 2 bases respectively, with 7 bases between them. The CDR3 runs to 13 residues. The CDR3 protein is CATSDPSTYEQYF. In DNA, the CDR3 is TGTGCCACCAGTGATCCCTCAACCTACGAGCAGTACTTC.

This clonotype showed up just a few times. This chain links TRBV7-2 with TRBJ2-7; 8 bases match TRBD2. After removal of 5 bases from V and 2 bases from J, the junction contained 5 bases not matched to a gene. The germline V gene has CDR1 SGHTA and CDR2 FQGNSA. The length of the CDR3 is 14 residues. The CDR3 loop reads CASSRATSAYEQYF. The CDR3, as DNA: TGTGCCAGCAGCCGCGCGACTAGCGCCTACGAGCAGTACTTC. Using reference TRBV7-2 and TRBJ2-7 for the parts outside the CDR3, the full variable domain is GAGVSQSPSNKVTEKGKDVELRCDPISGHTALYWYRQSLGQGLEFLIYFQGNSAPDKSGLPSDRFSAERTGGSVSTLTIQRTQQEDSAVYLCASSRATSAYEQYFGPGTRLTVT.

The chain carries TRBV29-1 and TRBJ2-2; D is perhaps TRBD1 (5 bases). The CDR3 has 15 amino acids. V shed 6 bases and J shed 6 bases, with 20 bases lying between them. The germline gives CDR1 SQVTM, CDR2 ANQGSEA. The CDR3 nucleotides read TGCAGCGTAAGCTTCTCTGGGGCGTTGGCCGGGGAGCTGTTTTTT. Its translation is CSVSFSGALAGELFF.

The table lists this clonotype with a few counts. V usage is TRBV28 and J usage is TRBJ1-1; TRBD1 matches at 12 bases. CDR1 and CDR2 (germline): MDHEN, SYDVKM. The CDR3 covers 14 residues. Trimming at V came to 6 bases and at J to 5 bases, leaving 4 bases not matched to a gene. DNA of the CDR3: TGTGCCAGCAGGGGGGACAGGGGGCGAACTGAAGCTTTCTTT. Translating it yields CASRGDRGRTEAFF.

This clonotype was counted between two and nine times. The chain combines TRBV28 with TRBJ1-4, with TRBD1 matching 8 bases. Germline CDR1 and CDR2: MDHEN and SYDVKM. The CDR3 is 14 residues long. V was pared by 4 bases and J by 8 bases, with 6 bases of the junction left unmatched. The CDR3 region has the DNA TGTGCCAGCAGTTCCGGGACAGGCAGGGAAAAACTGTTTTTT. This encodes CASSSGTGREKLFF.

V usage is TRBV2 and J usage is TRBJ1-2; D gene unclear. The germline gives CDR1 SNHLY, CDR2 FYNNEI. The CDR3 length is 14 residues. V was cut by 2 bases and J by 5 bases, with 12 bases left in between. The CDR3 reads CASSEWGSEYGYTF. The CDR3, as DNA: TGTGCCAGCAGTGAATGGGGTTCAGAGTATGGCTACACCTTC.

At least ten counts were recorded for this clonotype. The genes are TRBV7-9 and TRBJ1-2; 9 positions match TRBD1. Germline values: CDR1 SEHNR, CDR2 FQNEAQ (reference sequence). The trim removed 5 bases at V and 1 base at J, leaving 14 bases unmatched. There are 18 residues in the CDR3. CDR3 sequence (DNA): TGTGCCAGCAGCCCCGGGACCGACAGGGGGAGAAGTAACTATGGCTACACCTTC. Its protein product is CASSPGTDRGRSNYGYTF.

V and J are TRBV15 and TRBJ1-6; tentatively, D is TRBD1 (5 bases). CDR3 length equals 13 residues. V was pared by 3 bases and J by 10 bases, with 10 bases between. Looked up from germline, CDR1 is LNHNV and CDR2 is YYDKDF (reference sequence). The CDR3 DNA is TGTGCCACCAGCAGTGGGGGGAACTCACCCCTCCACTTT. Translation: CATSSGGNSPLHF.

The chain links TRBV28 to TRBJ2-3; possible D gene TRBD1, 5 bases. CDR1 and CDR2 from the germline V gene are MDHEN and SYDVKM. The germline V and J ends were trimmed by 5 bases and 8 bases, with 17 bases remaining between them. The CDR3 is 14 amino acids. The CDR3 DNA reads TGTGCCAGCAGTAAACTGACAGTTCAGGGTACGCAGTATTTT. Translated, it gives CASSKLTVQGTQYF.

V gene TRBV7-6 combines with J gene TRBJ2-5; a weak D match, TRBD2 (8 bases). Between the trimmed V and J ends, which lost 5 bases and 3 bases, there was a span of 19 bases. Germline V gives CDR1 SGHVS, CDR2 FNYEAQ. CDR3 length equals 16 residues. The CDR3 DNA reads as TGTGCCAGCAGCGCCTCGGGGGGGACAGTAAAAGAGACCCAGTACTTC. This codes for CASSASGGTVKETQYF.

CDR3 sequence (DNA): TGTGCCAGCTCACCCACGTCCGGGACACCGAACACCGGGGAGCTGTTTTTT. Protein product: CASSPTSGTPNTGELFF. The chain carries TRBV18 and TRBJ2-2, with a tentative D call TRBD1 (6 bases). V was clipped by 3 bases and J by 0 bases, with 14 bases between them. The CDR3 is 17 amino acids. In germline, CDR1 is KGHSH, CDR2 LQKENI. The full variable domain, rest sourced from reference TRBV18 and TRBJ2-2, is NAGVMQNPRHLVRRRGQEARLRCSPMKGHSHVYWYRQLPEEGLKFMVYLQKENIIDESGMPKERFSAEFPKEGPSILRIQQVVRGDSAAYFCASSPTSGTPNTGELFFGEGSRLTVL.